This passage covers 9 T cell receptor beta chains from one sample sequenced in a study of CD8+ T cells in alopecia areata listed by TCRdb under 2018. The library came from the immunoSEQ multiplex PCR assay. RNA was extracted from all samples and reverse transcribed into cDNA as template for TCR sequencing. TCRdb stores this immuneACCESS table with in-frame sequences only. Part of the clones is absent; in the studies checked, under half of the shortfall reflects unresolved V genes, and no reason is known for the rest. The sample table records roughly 150,000 clones; 55% of these occur just once. About 4.9% of the sample goes to the ten largest clones. Material for sequencing was CD4+ T cells sorted from blood. Receptors were obtained from a human donor in good health.

This clone was seen only a few times. Different DNA sequences within this sample yield the same CDR3. The chain joins TRBV5-1 to TRBJ1-2; D uncertain. Trimming took 1 base from V and 6 from J, leaving 7 bases between them. The germline V gene has CDR1 SGHRS and CDR2 YFSETQ. The CDR3 consists of 12 residues. The DNA for the CDR3 is TGCGCCAGCAGCTTGCAAGGAGATGGCTACACCTTC. Translated: CASSLQGDGYTF. Combining the CDR3 with reference TRBV5-1 and TRBJ1-2 gives the whole variable domain KAGVTQTPRYLIKTRGQQVTLSCSPISGHRSVSWYQQTPGQGLQFLFEYFSETQRNKGNFPGRFSGRQFSNSRSEMNVSTLELGDSALYLCASSLQGDGYTFGSGTRLTVV.

This clone was seen only a few times. The genes are TRBV10-3 and TRBJ1-2, with D perhaps TRBD1 (5 bases). Germline loops: CDR1 ENHRY, CDR2 SYGVKD. The CDR3 totals 11 residues. V was cut by 10 bases and J by 7 bases, with 13 bases left in between. The CDR3 DNA reads TGTGCCACCGGCGGGGGGGGTGGCTACACCTTC. Translated, it gives CATGGGGGYTF.

This clone appeared many times. The chain combines TRBV15 with TRBJ2-1; 9 bases align to TRBD1. V shed 0 bases, J shed 10 bases, and the junction held 10 bases outside the gene matches. The V gene's germline CDR1 is LNHNV and CDR2 YYDKDF (reference sequence). The CDR3 is made up of 16 amino acids. CDR3 protein: CATSRDRGTGTREQFF. The DNA of the CDR3 is TGTGCCACCAGCAGAGATCGAGGGACAGGGACGAGGGAGCAGTTCTTC.

This chain connects TRBV29-1 to TRBJ1-2; TRBD1 matches 9 bases. The germline gives CDR1 SQVTM, CDR2 ANQGSEA. The CDR3 contains 15 residues. Trimming took 1 base from V and 5 from J; bases not matched to a gene: 8. The CDR3 loop is CSVEGTVDRGYGYTF. The CDR3 coding sequence is TGCAGCGTTGAAGGGACCGTGGACAGGGGTTATGGCTACACCTTC.

The CDR3 DNA is TGTGCCAGCAGTTTAGCCTCCCGGGCTCAGAGGGAGCAGTACTTC. Protein sequence: CASSLASRAQREQYF. V gene TRBV28 combines with J gene TRBJ2-7; no clear D gene. This CDR3 is 15 amino acids long. Germline V lookup: CDR1 MDHEN, CDR2 SYDVKM. Trimming cost V 2 bases and J 7 bases, with 18 bases left between them.

This clone was detected only once. The chain has TRBV29-1 and TRBJ2-7; no reliable D call. Germline values: CDR1 SQVTM, CDR2 ANQGSEA. V was cut by 6 bases and J by 3 bases, with 15 bases left in between. The CDR3 length is 13 residues. The CDR3 here is CSVASRTVYEQYF. CDR3 bases: TGCAGCGTCGCCTCTCGAACAGTCTACGAGCAGTACTTC.

This clone has just a few counts. V and J are TRBV5-1 and TRBJ1-1, with 9 bases lining up with TRBD1. This CDR3 comprises 15 residues. The V gene end was trimmed by 0 bases and the J gene end by 3 bases; junction bases not matched to a gene: 3. Germline V gene sequence: CDR1 SGHRS, CDR2 YFSETQ. The CDR3 region is CASSLAGTGYTEAFF. DNA of the CDR3: TGCGCCAGCAGCTTGGCCGGGACAGGGTACACTGAAGCTTTCTTT. Full variable domain (remainder filled in from reference TRBV5-1 and TRBJ1-1): KAGVTQTPRYLIKTRGQQVTLSCSPISGHRSVSWYQQTPGQGLQFLFEYFSETQRNKGNFPGRFSGRQFSNSRSEMNVSTLELGDSALYLCASSLAGTGYTEAFFGQGTRLTVV.

The genes are TRBV9 and TRBJ1-4; 7 bases line up with TRBD1. The CDR3 contains 15 residues. Germline-derived CDR1 and CDR2 are SGDLS and YYNGEE. J gave up 3 bases and V 4 bases, and 6 bases lay outside the gene matches. CDR3 region: CASSTQGTANEKLFF. The CDR3 coding sequence is TGTGCCAGCAGCACACAGGGGACGGCTAATGAAAAACTGTTTTTT.

The table lists this clone with a few counts. The chain links TRBV19 to TRBJ2-2; D not resolved. With 6 bases removed from V and 6 bases from J, the gap between germline ends came to 8 bases. This CDR3 spans 12 amino acids. Germline V gene lookup returns CDR1 LNHDA and CDR2 SQIVND (reference sequence). DNA of the CDR3: TGTGCCAGTAGCGTCGGTTCCGGGGAGCTGTTTTTT. It encodes CASSVGSGELFF.